This is a list of T cell receptor beta chains from one sample in a study of long-term antiretroviral therapy in people with HIV. Assay: immunoSEQ multiplex PCR; the TCRdb copy retains only in-frame clones and omits some. This repertoire shows roughly 25,000 clones, more than 75% found once; its top ten account for 4.5% to 5.5%. The material was unsorted PBMCs, obtained 0.5 years after starting antiretroviral therapy. All receptors derive from a woman between 35 and 50 years old with HIV. CDR3s include the opening cysteine and the closing phenylalanine or tryptophan. The order of the fields is D gene, J gene, CDR3 length, V gene, clone size, CDR3 protein, CDR3 DNA. The D gene is left open where the match is weak. Size tells how often a clone was seen (once, few, many) or the class of an expanded clone, and some rows leave it out.

D gene: TRBD2
J gene: TRBJ2-2
CDR3 length: 15
V gene: TRBV25-1
clone size: .
CDR3 protein: CASSYYLAGVGELFF
CDR3 DNA: TGTGCCAGCAGTTACTACCTGGCGGGGGTCGGGGAGCTGTTTTTT

D gene: .
J gene: TRBJ2-5
CDR3 length: 14
V gene: TRBV7-8
clone size: .
CDR3 protein: CASSAGQMQETQYF
CDR3 DNA: TGTGCCAGCAGCGCGGGACAGATGCAAGAGACCCAGTACTTC

D gene: .
J gene: TRBJ2-4
CDR3 length: 18
V gene: TRBV5-1
clone size: .
CDR3 protein: CASSFGWLGTLAKNIQYF
CDR3 DNA: TGCGCCAGCAGCTTCGGATGGTTAGGTACGCTAGCCAAAAACATTCAGTACTTC

D gene: TRBD1
J gene: TRBJ2-7
CDR3 length: 14
V gene: TRBV9
clone size: .
CDR3 protein: CASSAGQASYEQYF
CDR3 DNA: TGTGCCAGCAGCGCCGGACAGGCTTCCTACGAGCAGTACTTC

D gene: .
J gene: TRBJ2-2
CDR3 length: 12
V gene: TRBV25-1
clone size: medium-sized
CDR3 protein: CAGSSNTGELFF
CDR3 DNA: TGTGCAGGGTCCAGTAACACCGGGGAGCTGTTTTTT

D gene: TRBD2
J gene: TRBJ2-7
CDR3 length: 15
V gene: TRBV9
clone size: .
CDR3 protein: CASSVGPAGVYEQYF
CDR3 DNA: TGTGCCAGCAGCGTAGGCCCAGCGGGGGTCTACGAGCAGTACTTC

D gene: TRBD1
J gene: TRBJ2-3
CDR3 length: 15
V gene: TRBV5-4
clone size: .
CDR3 protein: CASSSFGQGIDTQYF
CDR3 DNA: TGTGCCAGCAGCTCTTTCGGACAGGGGATCGATACGCAGTATTTT

D gene: .
J gene: TRBJ2-5
CDR3 length: 11
V gene: TRBV5-1
clone size: .
CDR3 protein: CASSFKETQYF
CDR3 DNA: TGCGCCAGCAGCTTTAAGGAGACCCAGTACTTC

D gene: TRBD1
J gene: TRBJ1-1
CDR3 length: 16
V gene: TRBV9
clone size: .
CDR3 protein: CASSRLTGLGVTEAFF
CDR3 DNA: TGTGCCAGCAGCAGACTGACAGGGCTTGGGGTCACTGAAGCTTTCTTT

D gene: .
J gene: TRBJ1-3
CDR3 length: 17
V gene: TRBV15
clone size: .
CDR3 protein: CATSRKGQTISGNTIYF
CDR3 DNA: TGTGCCACCAGCAGAAAAGGACAAACCATCTCTGGAAACACCATATATTTT

D gene: .
J gene: TRBJ1-4
CDR3 length: 13
V gene: TRBV13
clone size: .
CDR3 protein: CASSPPGGEKLFF
CDR3 DNA: TGTGCCAGCAGCCCCCCGGGTGGGGAAAAACTGTTTTTT

D gene: .
J gene: TRBJ2-3
CDR3 length: 12
V gene: TRBV28
clone size: .
CDR3 protein: CASSLDTDTQYF
CDR3 DNA: TGTGCCAGCAGCCTCGACACAGATACGCAGTATTTT